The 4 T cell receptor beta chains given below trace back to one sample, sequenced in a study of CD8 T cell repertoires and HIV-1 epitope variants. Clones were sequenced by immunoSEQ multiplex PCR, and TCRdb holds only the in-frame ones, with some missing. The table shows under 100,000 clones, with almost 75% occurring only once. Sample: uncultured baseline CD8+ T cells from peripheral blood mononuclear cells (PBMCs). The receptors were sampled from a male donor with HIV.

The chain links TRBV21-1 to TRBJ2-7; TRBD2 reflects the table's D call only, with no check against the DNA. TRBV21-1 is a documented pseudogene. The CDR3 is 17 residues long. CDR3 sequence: CASSKGGSGGGSYEQYF. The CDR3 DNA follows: TGTGCCAGCAGCAAGGGCGGCTCCGGCGGGGGCTCCTACGAGCAGTACTTC.

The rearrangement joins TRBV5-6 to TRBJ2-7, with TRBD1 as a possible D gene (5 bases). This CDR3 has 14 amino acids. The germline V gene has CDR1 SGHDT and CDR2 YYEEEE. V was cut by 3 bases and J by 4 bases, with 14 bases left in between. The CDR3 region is CASSSTTGFYEQYF. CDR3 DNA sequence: TGTGCCAGCAGCTCTACTACAGGTTTTTACGAGCAGTACTTC.

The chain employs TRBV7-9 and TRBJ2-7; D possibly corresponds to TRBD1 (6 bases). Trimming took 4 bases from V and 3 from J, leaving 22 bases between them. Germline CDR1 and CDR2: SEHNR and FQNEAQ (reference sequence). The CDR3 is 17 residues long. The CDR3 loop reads CASSSPPGGQSFYEQYF. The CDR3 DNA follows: TGTGCCAGCAGCTCCCCTCCAGGCGGACAGTCTTTCTACGAGCAGTACTTC.

The CDR3 is CASSLLKGPGGETQYF. The CDR3 nucleotides are TGTGCCAGCAGTTTATTAAAGGGGCCTGGGGGAGAGACCCAGTACTTC. V and J are TRBV27 and TRBJ2-5, with D perhaps given as TRBD1 or TRBD2 (5 bases each). Deletions cut 1 base from V and 4 bases from J, with 16 bases between. Germline V gene data show CDR1 as MNHEY and CDR2 as SMNVEV (reference sequence). CDR3 length: 16 residues.